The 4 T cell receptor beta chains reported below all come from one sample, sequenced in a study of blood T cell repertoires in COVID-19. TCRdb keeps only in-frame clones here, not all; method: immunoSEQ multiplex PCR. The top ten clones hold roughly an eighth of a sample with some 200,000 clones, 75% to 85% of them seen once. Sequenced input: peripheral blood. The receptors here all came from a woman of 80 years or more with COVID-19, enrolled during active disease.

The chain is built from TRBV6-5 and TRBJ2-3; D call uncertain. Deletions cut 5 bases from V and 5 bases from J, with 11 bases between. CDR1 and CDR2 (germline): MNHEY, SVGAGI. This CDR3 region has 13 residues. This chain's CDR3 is CASSHNHEDTQYF. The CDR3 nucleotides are TGTGCCAGCAGTCACAACCATGAAGATACGCAGTATTTT.

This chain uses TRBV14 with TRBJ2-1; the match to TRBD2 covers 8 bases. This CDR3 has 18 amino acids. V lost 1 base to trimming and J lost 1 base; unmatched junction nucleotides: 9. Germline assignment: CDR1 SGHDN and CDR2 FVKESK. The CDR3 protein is CASSQVTAGARSYNEQFF. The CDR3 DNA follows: TGTGCCAGCAGCCAAGTTACAGCGGGGGCTCGGTCCTACAATGAGCAGTTCTTC. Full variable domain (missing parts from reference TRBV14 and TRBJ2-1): EAGVTQFPSHSVIEKGQTVTLRCDPISGHDNLYWYRRVMGKEIKFLLHFVKESKQDESGMPNNRFLAERTGGTYSTLKVQPAELEDSGVYFCASSQVTAGARSYNEQFFGPGTRLTVL.

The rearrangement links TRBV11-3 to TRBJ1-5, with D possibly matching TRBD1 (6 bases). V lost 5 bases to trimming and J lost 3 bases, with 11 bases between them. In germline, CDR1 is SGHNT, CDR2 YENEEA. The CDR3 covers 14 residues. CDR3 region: CASSLTGPNQPQHF. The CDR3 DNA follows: TGTGCCAGCAGCCTAACAGGGCCCAATCAGCCCCAGCATTTT.

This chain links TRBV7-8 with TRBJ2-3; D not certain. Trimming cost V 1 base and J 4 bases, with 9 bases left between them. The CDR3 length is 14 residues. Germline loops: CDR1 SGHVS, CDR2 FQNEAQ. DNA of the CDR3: TGTGCCAGCAGCTTAGAATTGGGCGCAGATACGCAGTATTTT. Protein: CASSLELGADTQYF.